The text below deals with one T cell receptor (beta chain). In the original workflow: Cell counts per sample came from amplifying reference gene primers. Produced via immunoSEQ multiplex PCR; TCRdb's table is partial and in-frame only. Clonal size and the V and J genes are those of that table, whereas D and trimming came from the DNA. This sample yields about 53,000 clones, of which approximately 87% are seen a single time; more than 3.5% belongs to the top ten. This entry is derived from a study of blood T cell repertoires in COVID-19. Study context: Collection of acute and convalescent COVID-19 samples took place in the United States, Italy and Spain. The analysed material was cDNA or gDNA that came from T cells, B-cell-depleted T cells, or PBMCs.

CDR3 size: 15 residues. The germline V and J ends were trimmed by 10 bases and 0 bases, with 17 bases remaining between them. Germline CDR1 is SGHDT and CDR2 is YYEEEE. This sequence was found in a man between 45 and 60 years old with acute or convalescent COVID-19. Specimen: peripheral blood. The rearrangement uses TRBV5-6 and TRBJ1-3; no reliable D call. The CDR3 loop is CASSLAVSSGNTIYF. As DNA, the CDR3 is TGTGCCTCAAGCCTGGCGGTGAGCTCTGGAAACACCATATATTTT.